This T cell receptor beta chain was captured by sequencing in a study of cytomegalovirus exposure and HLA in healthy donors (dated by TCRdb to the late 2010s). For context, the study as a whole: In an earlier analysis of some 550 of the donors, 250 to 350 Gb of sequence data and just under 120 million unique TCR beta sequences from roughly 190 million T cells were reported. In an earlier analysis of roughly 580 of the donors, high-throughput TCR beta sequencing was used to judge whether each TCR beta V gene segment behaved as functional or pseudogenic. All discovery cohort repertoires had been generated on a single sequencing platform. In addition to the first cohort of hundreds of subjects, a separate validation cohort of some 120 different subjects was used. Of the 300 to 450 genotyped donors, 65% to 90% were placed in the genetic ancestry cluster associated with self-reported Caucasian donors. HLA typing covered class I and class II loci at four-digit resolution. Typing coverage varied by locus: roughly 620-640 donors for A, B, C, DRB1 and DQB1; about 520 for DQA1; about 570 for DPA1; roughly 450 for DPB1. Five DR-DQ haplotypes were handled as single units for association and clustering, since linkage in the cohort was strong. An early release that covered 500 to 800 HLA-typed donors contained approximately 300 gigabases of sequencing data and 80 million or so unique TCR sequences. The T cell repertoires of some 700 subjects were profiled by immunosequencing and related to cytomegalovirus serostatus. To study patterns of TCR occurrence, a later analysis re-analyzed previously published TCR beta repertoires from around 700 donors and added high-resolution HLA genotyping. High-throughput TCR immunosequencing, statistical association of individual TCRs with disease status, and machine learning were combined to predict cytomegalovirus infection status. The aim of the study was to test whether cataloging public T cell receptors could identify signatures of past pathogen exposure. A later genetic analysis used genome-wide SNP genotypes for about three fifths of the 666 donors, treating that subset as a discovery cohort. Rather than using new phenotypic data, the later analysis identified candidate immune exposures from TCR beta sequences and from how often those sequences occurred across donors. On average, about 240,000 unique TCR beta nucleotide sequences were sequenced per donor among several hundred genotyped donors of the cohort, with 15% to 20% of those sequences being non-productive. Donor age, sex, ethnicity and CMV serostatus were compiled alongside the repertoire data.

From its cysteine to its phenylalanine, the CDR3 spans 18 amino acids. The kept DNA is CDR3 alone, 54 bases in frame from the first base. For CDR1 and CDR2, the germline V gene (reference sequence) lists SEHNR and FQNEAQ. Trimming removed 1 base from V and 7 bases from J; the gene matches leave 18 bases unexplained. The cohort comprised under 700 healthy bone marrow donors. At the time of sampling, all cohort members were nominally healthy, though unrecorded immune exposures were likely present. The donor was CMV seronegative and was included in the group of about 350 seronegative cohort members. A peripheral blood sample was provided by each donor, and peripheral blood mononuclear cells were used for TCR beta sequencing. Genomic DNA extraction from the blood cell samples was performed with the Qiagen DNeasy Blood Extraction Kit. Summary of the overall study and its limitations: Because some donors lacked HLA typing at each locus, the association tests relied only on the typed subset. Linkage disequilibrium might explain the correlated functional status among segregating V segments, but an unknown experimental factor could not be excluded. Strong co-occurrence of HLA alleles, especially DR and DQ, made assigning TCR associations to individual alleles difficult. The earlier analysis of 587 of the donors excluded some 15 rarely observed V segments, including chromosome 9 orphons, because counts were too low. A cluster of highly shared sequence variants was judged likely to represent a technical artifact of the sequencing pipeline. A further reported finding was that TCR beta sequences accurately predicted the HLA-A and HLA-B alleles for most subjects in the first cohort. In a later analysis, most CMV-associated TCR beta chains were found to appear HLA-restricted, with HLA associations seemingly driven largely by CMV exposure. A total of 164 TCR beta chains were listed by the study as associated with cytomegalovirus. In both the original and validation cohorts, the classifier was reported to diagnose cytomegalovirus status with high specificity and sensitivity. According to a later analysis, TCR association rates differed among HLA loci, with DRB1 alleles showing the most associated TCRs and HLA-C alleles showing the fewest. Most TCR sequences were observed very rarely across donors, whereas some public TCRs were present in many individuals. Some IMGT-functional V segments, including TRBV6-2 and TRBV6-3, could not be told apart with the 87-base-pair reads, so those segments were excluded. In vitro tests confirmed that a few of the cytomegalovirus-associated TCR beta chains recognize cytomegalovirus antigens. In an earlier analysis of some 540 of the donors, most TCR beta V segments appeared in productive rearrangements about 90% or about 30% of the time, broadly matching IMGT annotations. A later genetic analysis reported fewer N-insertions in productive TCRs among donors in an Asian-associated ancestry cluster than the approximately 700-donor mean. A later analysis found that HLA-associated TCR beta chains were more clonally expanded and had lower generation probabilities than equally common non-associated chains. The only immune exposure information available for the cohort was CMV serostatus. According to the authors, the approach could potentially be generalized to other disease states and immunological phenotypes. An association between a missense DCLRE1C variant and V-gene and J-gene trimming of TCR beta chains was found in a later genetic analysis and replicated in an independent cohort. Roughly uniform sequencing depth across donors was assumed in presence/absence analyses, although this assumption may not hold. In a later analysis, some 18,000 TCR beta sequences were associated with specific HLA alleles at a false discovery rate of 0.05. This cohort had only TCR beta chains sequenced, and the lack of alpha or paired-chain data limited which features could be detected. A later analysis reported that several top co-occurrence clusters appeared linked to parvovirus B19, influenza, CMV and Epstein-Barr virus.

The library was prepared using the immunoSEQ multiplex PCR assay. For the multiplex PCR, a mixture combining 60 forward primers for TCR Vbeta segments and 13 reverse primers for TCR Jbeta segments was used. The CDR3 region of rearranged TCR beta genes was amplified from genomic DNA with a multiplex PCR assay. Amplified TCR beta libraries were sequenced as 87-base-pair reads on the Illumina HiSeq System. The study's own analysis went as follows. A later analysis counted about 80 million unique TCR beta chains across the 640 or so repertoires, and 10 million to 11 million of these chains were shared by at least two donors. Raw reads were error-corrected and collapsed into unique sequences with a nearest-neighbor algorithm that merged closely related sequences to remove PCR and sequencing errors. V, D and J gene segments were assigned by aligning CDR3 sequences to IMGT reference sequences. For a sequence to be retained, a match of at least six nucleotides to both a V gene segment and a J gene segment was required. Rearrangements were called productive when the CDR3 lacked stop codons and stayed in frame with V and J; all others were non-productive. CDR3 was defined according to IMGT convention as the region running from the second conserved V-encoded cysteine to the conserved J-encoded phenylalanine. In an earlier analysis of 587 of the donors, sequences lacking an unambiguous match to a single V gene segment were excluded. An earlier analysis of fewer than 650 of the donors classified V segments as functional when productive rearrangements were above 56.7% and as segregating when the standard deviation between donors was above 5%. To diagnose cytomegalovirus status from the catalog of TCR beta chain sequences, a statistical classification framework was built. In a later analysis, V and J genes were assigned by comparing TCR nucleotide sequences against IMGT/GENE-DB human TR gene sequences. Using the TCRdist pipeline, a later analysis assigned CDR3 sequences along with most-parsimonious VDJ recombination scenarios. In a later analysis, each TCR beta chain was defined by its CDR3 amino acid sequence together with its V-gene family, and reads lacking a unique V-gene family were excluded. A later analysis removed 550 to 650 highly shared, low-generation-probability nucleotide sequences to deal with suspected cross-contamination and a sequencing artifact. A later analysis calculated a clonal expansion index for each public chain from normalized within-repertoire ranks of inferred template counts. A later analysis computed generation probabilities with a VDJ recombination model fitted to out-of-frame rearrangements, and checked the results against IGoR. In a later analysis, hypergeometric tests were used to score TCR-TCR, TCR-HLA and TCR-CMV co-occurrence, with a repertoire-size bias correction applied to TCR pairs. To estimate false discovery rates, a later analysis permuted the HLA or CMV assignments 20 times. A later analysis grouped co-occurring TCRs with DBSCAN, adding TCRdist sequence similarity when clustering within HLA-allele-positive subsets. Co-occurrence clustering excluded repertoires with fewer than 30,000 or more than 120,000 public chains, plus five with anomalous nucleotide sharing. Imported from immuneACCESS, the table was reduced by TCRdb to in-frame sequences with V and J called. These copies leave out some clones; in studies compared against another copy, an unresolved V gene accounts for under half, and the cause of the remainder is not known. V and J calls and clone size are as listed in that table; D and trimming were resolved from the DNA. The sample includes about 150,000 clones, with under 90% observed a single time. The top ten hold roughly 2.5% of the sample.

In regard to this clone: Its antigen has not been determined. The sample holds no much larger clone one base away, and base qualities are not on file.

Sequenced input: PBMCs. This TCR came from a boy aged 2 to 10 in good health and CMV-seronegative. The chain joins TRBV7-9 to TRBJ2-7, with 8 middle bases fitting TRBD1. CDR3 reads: CASSLEGSRGQVLGEQYF. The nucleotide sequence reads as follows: TGTGCCAGCAGCTTAGAGGGTTCTAGGGGACAGGTCTTGGGGGAGCAGTACTTC.